The entry below describes one TCR beta chain. The data stem from a study of T cell changes during pregnancy in multiple sclerosis. The CDR3 extends over 15 amino acids. Between the trimmed V and J ends, which lost 0 bases and 0 bases, there was a span of 9 bases. Germline lookup yields CDR1 SGHDT and CDR2 YYEEEE. The data were produced by immunoSEQ multiplex PCR, yet TCRdb's version contains in-frame clones alone and is incomplete. The table includes 42,000 or so clones, about 90% detected once. The receptor's source is a female donor with multiple sclerosis, enrolled in a pregnancy study. Specimen: CD8+ T cells from peripheral blood mononuclear cells, collected in the first trimester of pregnancy. The chain is built from TRBV5-6 and TRBJ2-5, with D possibly matching TRBD1 (6 bases). The CDR3 DNA follows: TGTGCCAGCAGCTTGGACAGGGCCTACCAAGAGACCCAGTACTTC. This gives the protein CASSLDRAYQETQYF.